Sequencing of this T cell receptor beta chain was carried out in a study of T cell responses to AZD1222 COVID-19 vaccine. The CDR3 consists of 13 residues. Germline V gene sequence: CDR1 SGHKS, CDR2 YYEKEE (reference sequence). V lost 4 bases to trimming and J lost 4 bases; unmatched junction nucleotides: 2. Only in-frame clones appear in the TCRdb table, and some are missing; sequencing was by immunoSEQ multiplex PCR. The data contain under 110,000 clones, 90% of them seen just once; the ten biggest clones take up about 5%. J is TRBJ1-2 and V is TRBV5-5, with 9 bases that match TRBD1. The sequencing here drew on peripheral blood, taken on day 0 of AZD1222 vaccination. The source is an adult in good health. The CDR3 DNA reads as TGTGCCAGCAGCACACAGGGGGCCTATGGCTACACCTTC. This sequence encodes CASSTQGAYGYTF. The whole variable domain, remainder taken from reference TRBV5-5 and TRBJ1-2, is DAGVTQSPTHLIKTRGQQVTLRCSPISGHKSVSWYQQVLGQGPQFIFQYYEKEERGRGNFPDRFSARQFPNYSSELNVNALLLGDSALYLCASSTQGAYGYTFGSGTRLTVV.